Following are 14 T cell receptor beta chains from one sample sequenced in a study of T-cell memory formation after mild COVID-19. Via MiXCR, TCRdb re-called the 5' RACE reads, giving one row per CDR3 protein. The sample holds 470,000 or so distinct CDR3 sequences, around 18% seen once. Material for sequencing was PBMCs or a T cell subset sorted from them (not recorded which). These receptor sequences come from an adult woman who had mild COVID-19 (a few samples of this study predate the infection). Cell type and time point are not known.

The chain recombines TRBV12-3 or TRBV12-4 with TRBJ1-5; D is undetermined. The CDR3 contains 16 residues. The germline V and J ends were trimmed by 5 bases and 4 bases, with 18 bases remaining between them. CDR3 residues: CASSQGRERHNQPQHF. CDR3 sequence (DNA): TGTGCCAGCAGTCAAGGACGGGAGAGGCATAATCAGCCCCAGCATTTT.

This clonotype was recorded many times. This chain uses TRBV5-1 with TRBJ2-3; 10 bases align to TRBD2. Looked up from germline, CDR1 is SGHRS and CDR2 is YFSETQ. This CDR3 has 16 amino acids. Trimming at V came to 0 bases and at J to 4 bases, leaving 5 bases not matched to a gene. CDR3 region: CASSLGNSGGPDTQYF. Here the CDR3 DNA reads TGCGCCAGCAGCTTGGGAAATAGCGGGGGGCCAGATACGCAGTATTTT.

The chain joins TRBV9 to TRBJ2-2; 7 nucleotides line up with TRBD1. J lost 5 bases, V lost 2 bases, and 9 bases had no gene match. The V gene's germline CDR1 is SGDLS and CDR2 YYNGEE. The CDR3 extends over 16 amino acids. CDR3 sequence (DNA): TGTGCCAGCAGCGTCAGGGGGAGCCCGGGGACCGGGGAGCTGTTTTTT. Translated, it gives CASSVRGSPGTGELFF.

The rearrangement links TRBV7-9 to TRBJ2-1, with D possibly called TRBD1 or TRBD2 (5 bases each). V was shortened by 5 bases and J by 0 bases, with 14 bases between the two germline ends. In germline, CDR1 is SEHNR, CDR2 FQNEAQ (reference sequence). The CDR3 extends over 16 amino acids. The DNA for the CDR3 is TGTGCCAGCAGCCCGCCGGTCGGGACCTCCTACAATGAGCAGTTCTTC. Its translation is CASSPPVGTSYNEQFF. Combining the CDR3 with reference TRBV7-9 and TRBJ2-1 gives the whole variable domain DTGVSQNPRHKITKRGQNVTFRCDPISEHNRLYWYRQTLGQGPEFLTYFQNEAQLEKSRLLSDRFSAERPKGSFSTLEIQRTEQGDSAMYLCASSPPVGTSYNEQFFGPGTRLTVL.

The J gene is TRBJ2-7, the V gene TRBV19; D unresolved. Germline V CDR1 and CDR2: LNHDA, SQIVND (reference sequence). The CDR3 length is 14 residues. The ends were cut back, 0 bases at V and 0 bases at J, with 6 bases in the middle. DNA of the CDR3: TGTGCCAGTAGTATAGATTGGGGCTCCTACGAGCAGTACTTC. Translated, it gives CASSIDWGSYEQYF.

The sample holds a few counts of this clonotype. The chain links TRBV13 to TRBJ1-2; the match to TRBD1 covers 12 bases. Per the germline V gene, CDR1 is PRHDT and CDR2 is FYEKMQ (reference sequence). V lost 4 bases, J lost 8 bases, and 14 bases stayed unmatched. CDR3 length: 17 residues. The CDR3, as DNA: TGTGCCAGCAGCTCCCAGCCGGGACAGGGGGCAGGCGACGGCTACACCTTC. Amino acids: CASSSQPGQGAGDGYTF.

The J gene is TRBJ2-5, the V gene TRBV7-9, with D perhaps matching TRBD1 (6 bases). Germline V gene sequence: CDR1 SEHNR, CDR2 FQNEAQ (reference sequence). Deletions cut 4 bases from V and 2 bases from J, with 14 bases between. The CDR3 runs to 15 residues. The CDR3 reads CASSSRDGQQETQYF. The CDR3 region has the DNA TGTGCCAGCAGCTCGCGAGACGGACAGCAAGAGACCCAGTACTTC.

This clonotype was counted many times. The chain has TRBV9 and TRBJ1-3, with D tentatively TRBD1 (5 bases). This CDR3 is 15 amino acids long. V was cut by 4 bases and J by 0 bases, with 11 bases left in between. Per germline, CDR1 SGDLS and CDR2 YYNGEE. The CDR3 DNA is TGTGCCAGCAGCTCGGGACTGAGCTCTGGAAACACCATATATTTT. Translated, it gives CASSSGLSSGNTIYF. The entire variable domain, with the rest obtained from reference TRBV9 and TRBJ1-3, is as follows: DSGVTQTPKHLITATGQRVTLRCSPRSGDLSVYWYQQSLDQGLQFLIQYYNGEERAKGNILERFSAQQFPDLHSELNLSSLELGDSALYFCASSSGLSSGNTIYFGEGSWLTVV.

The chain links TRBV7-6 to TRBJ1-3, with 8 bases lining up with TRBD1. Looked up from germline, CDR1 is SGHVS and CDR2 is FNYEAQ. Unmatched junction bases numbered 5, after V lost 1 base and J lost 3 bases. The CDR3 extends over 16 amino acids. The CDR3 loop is CASSLGGQGIGNTIYF. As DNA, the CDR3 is TGTGCCAGCAGCTTAGGTGGACAGGGCATTGGAAACACCATATATTTT.

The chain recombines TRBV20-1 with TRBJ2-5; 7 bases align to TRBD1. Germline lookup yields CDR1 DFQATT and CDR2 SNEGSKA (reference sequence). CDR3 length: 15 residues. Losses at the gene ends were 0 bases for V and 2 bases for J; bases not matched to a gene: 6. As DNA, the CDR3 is TGCAGTGCTAGAGATCTGGGACAGCATCAAGAGACCCAGTACTTC. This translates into CSARDLGQHQETQYF.

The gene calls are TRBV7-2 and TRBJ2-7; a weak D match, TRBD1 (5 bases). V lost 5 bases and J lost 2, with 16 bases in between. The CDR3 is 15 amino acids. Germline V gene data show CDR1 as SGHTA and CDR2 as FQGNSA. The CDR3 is CASSPGQGRAYEQYF. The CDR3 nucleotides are TGTGCCAGCAGCCCTGGTCAGGGTCGAGCCTACGAGCAGTACTTC. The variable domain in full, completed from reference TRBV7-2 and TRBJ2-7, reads GAGVSQSPSNKVTEKGKDVELRCDPISGHTALYWYRQSLGQGLEFLIYFQGNSAPDKSGLPSDRFSAERTGGSVSTLTIQRTQQEDSAVYLCASSPGQGRAYEQYFGPGTRLTVT.

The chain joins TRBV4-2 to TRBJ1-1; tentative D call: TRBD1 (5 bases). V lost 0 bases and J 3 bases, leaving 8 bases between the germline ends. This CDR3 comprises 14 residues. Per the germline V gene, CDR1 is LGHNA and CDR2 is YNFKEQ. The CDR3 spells CASSQDPRDTEAFF. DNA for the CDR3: TGTGCCAGCAGCCAAGACCCCAGGGACACTGAAGCTTTCTTT.

The CDR3 spells CASSPVGSGIPYEQYF. The CDR3 bases are TGTGCCAGCAGCCCCGTGGGTAGCGGAATCCCCTACGAGCAGTACTTC. The chain employs TRBV12-3 or TRBV12-4 and TRBJ2-7; possibly TRBD2 for D (6 bases). Trimming took 6 bases from V and 2 from J, leaving 20 bases between them. The CDR3 covers 16 residues.

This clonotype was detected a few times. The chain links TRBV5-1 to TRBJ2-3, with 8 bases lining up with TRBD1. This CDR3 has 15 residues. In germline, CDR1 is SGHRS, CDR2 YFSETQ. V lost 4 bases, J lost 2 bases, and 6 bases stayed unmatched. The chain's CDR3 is CASSVGQETTDTQYF. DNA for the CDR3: TGCGCCAGCAGCGTGGGACAGGAGACCACAGATACGCAGTATTTT.